This entry lists 20 T cell receptor beta chains sequenced from one sample in a study of beta chain features in type 1 diabetes. cDNA synthesis used the whole RNA isolate, giving expressed TCRB sequences. The table came from immunoSEQ multiplex PCR; TCRdb's copy has only in-frame clones and leaves some out. Found here are approximately 170,000 clones, approximately 9.9% of them singletons; the top ten hold 2% to 3%. The sequencing sample was made of central memory CD4+ T cells from blood. All receptors come from a woman between 18 and 29 years old in good health.

In its sample, this clone was seen a few times. V and J are TRBV6-6 and TRBJ2-5; TRBD2 matches 8 bases. The CDR3 length is 13 residues. V trimming: 7 bases; J trimming: 5 bases; junction bases outside the gene matches: 6. Germline-derived CDR1 and CDR2 are MNHNY and SVGAGI (reference sequence). DNA for the CDR3: TGTGCCAGCATGGTAGCGGGAATGGAGACCCAGTACTTC. Translated, it gives CASMVAGMETQYF.

This clone came up a few times. The J gene is TRBJ1-1, the V gene TRBV9; D unresolved. This CDR3 contains 17 residues. Germline V gives CDR1 SGDLS, CDR2 YYNGEE. Between the trimmed V and J ends, which lost 4 bases and 0 bases, there was a span of 19 bases. The CDR3 DNA follows: TGTGCCAGCAGCCTGAGACCCGGGGAGGAATTGAACACTGAAGCTTTCTTT. It yields the protein CASSLRPGEELNTEAFF.

The CDR3 region has the DNA TGTGCCAGTCGGTCGGAGGGACCTGAAGCTTTCTTT. It is translated as CASRSEGPEAFF. This chain links TRBV19 with TRBJ1-1; D is possibly TRBD1 (5 bases). The CDR3 consists of 12 residues. The V gene lost 8 bases and the J gene lost 6 bases, with 13 bases spanning the gap. The V gene's germline CDR1 is LNHDA and CDR2 SQIVND (reference sequence). The full variable domain, rest sourced from reference TRBV19 and TRBJ1-1, is DGGITQSPKYLFRKEGQNVTLSCEQNLNHDAMYWYRQDPGQGLRLIYYSQIVNDFQKGDIAEGYSVSREKKESFPLTVTSAQKNPTAFYLCASRSEGPEAFFGQGTRLTVV.

This clone was seen only a few times. The CDR3: CASSLGQGAYEQYF. The CDR3 bases are TGTGCCAGCAGCTTGGGACAGGGGGCCTACGAGCAGTACTTC. This chain links TRBV5-4 with TRBJ2-7; 9 nucleotides align to TRBD1. Looked up from germline, CDR1 is SGHNT and CDR2 is YYREEE (reference sequence). CDR3 size: 14 residues. J was trimmed by 2 bases and V by 0 bases; bases with no gene match: 0.

This clone was detected only a few times. V usage is TRBV29-1 and J usage is TRBJ2-7, with D tentatively TRBD2 (5 bases). Germline CDR1 reads SQVTM; CDR2 reads ANQGSEA. This CDR3 has 12 residues. The V and J ends lost 5 bases and 3 bases respectively, with 11 bases between them. The CDR3 loop is CSVTRSGYEQYF. The DNA of the CDR3 is TGCAGCGTTACGCGCAGCGGCTACGAGCAGTACTTC.

As to this clone: The junction shows a germline mismatch at one end, possibly a read error. The chain joins TRBV4-2 to TRBJ2-1; D not resolved. This CDR3 is built from 15 residues. Germline V gene sequence: CDR1 LGHNA, CDR2 YNFKEQ. The CDR3 bases are TGTGCCAGCAGCCAAGATGGTAGCTCCCACAATGAGCAGTTCTTC. It specifies CASSQDGSSHNEQFF.

This clone has ten or more counts. The sample carries other DNA sequences with the same CDR3. The chain has TRBV12-5 and TRBJ1-5; TRBD1 matches 9 bases. J was trimmed by 1 base and V by 0 bases; bases with no gene match: 1. CDR1 LGHNT and CDR2 FRNRAP come from the germline V gene. The CDR3 is 16 amino acids. The CDR3 nucleotides read TGTGCTAGTGGTTTGGTAGGACAGGGGAGCAATCAGCCCCAGCATTTT. It encodes CASGLVGQGSNQPQHF. The variable domain in full, completed from reference TRBV12-5 and TRBJ1-5, reads DARVTQTPRHKVTEMGQEVTMRCQPILGHNTVFWYRQTMMQGLELLAYFRNRAPLDDSGMPKDRFSAEMPDATLATLKIQPSEPRDSAVYFCASGLVGQGSNQPQHFGDGTRLSIL.

V is TRBV14 and J is TRBJ2-7; D not certain. Germline CDR1 and CDR2: SGHDN and FVKESK. CDR3 size: 12 residues. Deletions cut 0 bases from V and 8 bases from J, with 8 bases between. The DNA of the CDR3 is TGTGCCAGCAGCCAAGACAGGCTGAAGCAGTACTTC. Protein: CASSQDRLKQYF.

Regarding this clone: This CDR3 is also generated by other DNA sequences in the sample. The chain employs TRBV5-4 and TRBJ1-2; D is possibly TRBD1 (5 bases). This CDR3 has 13 residues. Trimming took 4 bases from V and 4 from J, leaving 11 bases between them. Germline CDR1 is SGHNT and CDR2 is YYREEE (reference sequence). The CDR3 sequence: CASSLLGAYGYTF. The CDR3 DNA sequence: TGTGCCAGCAGCCTTCTTGGGGCCTATGGCTACACCTTC.

This clone was seen a handful of times. This sequence joins TRBV7-2 and TRBJ1-5; no reliable D call. The CDR3 extends over 13 amino acids. V lost 4 bases, J lost 5 bases, and 9 bases lay in between. The germline V gene has CDR1 SGHTA and CDR2 FQGNSA. CDR3 loop: CASSSVLHQPQHF. The CDR3 DNA sequence: TGTGCCAGCAGCTCGGTACTTCATCAGCCCCAGCATTTT.

This chain joins TRBV7-6 and TRBJ2-5; 10 positions agree with TRBD2. The germline V gene encodes CDR1 SGHVS and CDR2 FNYEAQ. The CDR3 extends over 15 amino acids. V shed 0 bases, J shed 3 bases, and the junction held 1 base outside the gene matches. In DNA form, the CDR3 reads TGTGCCAGCAGCTTAGCTACTAGCGGGGAAGAGACCCAGTACTTC. It is translated as CASSLATSGEETQYF.

This clone was seen only a few times. The J gene is TRBJ1-1, the V gene TRBV11-1; unclear D gene. Trimming removed 5 bases at V and 4 bases at J, with 17 bases between. This CDR3 is built from 15 residues. The V gene's germline CDR1 is SGHAT and CDR2 FQDESV (reference sequence). CDR3 protein: CASSPRTGYVTEAFF. DNA for the CDR3: TGTGCCAGCAGCCCGAGGACGGGATACGTCACTGAAGCTTTCTTT.

This chain joins TRBV7-2 and TRBJ1-2; D may be TRBD1 (6 bases). V lost 5 bases and J 0 bases, leaving 10 bases between the germline ends. This CDR3 contains 14 residues. Germline CDR1 and CDR2: SGHTA and FQGNSA. CDR3 sequence reads: CASSPPGANYGYTF. The DNA of the CDR3 is TGTGCCAGCAGCCCACCAGGGGCTAACTATGGCTACACCTTC.

In the case of this clone: Other DNA variants within this sample encode the same CDR3. The CDR3 nucleotides read TGTGCCAGCAGTGAACTGGGACAGGGATATCAGCCCCAGCATTTT. Translating gives CASSELGQGYQPQHF. J is TRBJ1-5 and V is TRBV6-1; 9 bases match TRBD1. Germline-derived CDR1 and CDR2 are MNHNS and SASEGT. The CDR3 contains 15 residues. The V and J ends lost 2 bases and 5 bases, in that order; junction bases with no gene match: 4.

This clone was counted a few times. The gene calls are TRBV25-1 and TRBJ2-1, with 10 nucleotides matching TRBD1. The junction had 4 bases not matched to a gene; V was cut back by 6 bases and J by 2 bases. The CDR3 runs 15 residues. CDR1 is MGHDK and CDR2 is SYGVNS in the germline V gene. CDR3 protein: CASSDDRGPYNEQFF. The DNA of the CDR3 is TGTGCCAGCAGCGACGACAGGGGGCCCTACAATGAGCAGTTCTTC.

The rearrangement uses TRBV5-1 and TRBJ2-1; 7 bases line up with TRBD2. After removal of 5 bases from V and 3 bases from J, the junction contained 17 bases not matched to a gene. This CDR3 spans 18 amino acids. Germline CDR1 and CDR2: SGHRS and YFSETQ. The CDR3 is CASRLTLALAAVYNEQFF. DNA of the CDR3: TGCGCCAGCAGACTAACCCTTGCCCTAGCGGCCGTCTACAATGAGCAGTTCTTC.

This clone was seen more than once but under ten times. This chain uses TRBV14 with TRBJ2-3; 9 nucleotides agree with TRBD2. V dropped 4 bases and J dropped 2; count of bases not matched to a gene: 10. This CDR3 is 17 amino acids long. The germline V gene has CDR1 SGHDN and CDR2 FVKESK. Written as DNA, the CDR3 is TGTGCCAGCAGCCTCCCTGAGCGGGGGGTCCTCACAGATACGCAGTATTTT. The encoded protein is CASSLPERGVLTDTQYF.

J is TRBJ2-1 and V is TRBV10-3; TRBD1 is a possible D gene (6 bases). Trimming pared 4 bases from V and 4 bases from J, leaving 11 bases between. Germline-derived CDR1 and CDR2 are ENHRY and SYGVKD. The CDR3 is 14 residues long. In DNA form, the CDR3 reads TGTGCCATCAGTGCGCCAGACAGGTACAATGAGCAGTTCTTC. Amino acids: CAISAPDRYNEQFF.

This chain connects TRBV5-1 to TRBJ1-1; 9 bases map to TRBD1. V shed 5 bases, J shed 11 bases, and the junction held 10 bases outside the gene matches. The V gene's germline CDR1 is SGHRS and CDR2 YFSETQ. The CDR3 runs to 13 residues. DNA for the CDR3: TGCGCCAGCAGGCCGGGACAGGGTTTCGGGGCTTTCTTT. Its translation is CASRPGQGFGAFF.

This clone was detected a few times. The J gene is TRBJ1-2, the V gene TRBV6-5, with 7 bases aligning to TRBD1. The germline gives CDR1 MNHEY, CDR2 SVGAGI. This CDR3 comprises 14 residues. V shed 0 bases and J 2 bases; nucleotides not matched to a gene: 0. The CDR3 coding sequence is TGTGCCAGCAGTTACTCGACAGGGAACTATGGCTACACCTTC. As protein: CASSYSTGNYGYTF.